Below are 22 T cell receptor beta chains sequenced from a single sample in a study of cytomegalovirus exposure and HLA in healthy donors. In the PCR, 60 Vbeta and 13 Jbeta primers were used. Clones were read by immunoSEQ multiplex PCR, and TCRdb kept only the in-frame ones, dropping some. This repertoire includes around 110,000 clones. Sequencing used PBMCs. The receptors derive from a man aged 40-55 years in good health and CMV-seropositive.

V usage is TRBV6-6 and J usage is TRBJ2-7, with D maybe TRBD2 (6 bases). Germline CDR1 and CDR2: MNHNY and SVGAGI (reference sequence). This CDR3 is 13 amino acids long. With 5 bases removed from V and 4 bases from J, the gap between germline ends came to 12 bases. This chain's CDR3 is CASSAGSYYEQYF. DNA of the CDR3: TGTGCCAGCAGTGCGGGGTCCTATTACGAGCAGTACTTC.

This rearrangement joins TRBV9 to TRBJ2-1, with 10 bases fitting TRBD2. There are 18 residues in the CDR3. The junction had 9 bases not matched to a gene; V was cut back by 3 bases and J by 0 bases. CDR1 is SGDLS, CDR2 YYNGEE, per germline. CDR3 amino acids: CASSAGRLAGNSYNEQFF. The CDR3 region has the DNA TGTGCCAGCAGCGCCGGCCGACTAGCGGGTAACTCCTACAATGAGCAGTTCTTC.

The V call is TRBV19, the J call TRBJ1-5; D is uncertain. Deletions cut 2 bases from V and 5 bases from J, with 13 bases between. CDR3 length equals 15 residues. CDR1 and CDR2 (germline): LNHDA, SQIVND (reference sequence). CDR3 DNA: TGTGCCAGTAGTATACATGTCAGGTACGATCAGCCCCAGCATTTT. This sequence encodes CASSIHVRYDQPQHF. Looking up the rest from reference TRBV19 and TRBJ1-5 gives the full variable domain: DGGITQSPKYLFRKEGQNVTLSCEQNLNHDAMYWYRQDPGQGLRLIYYSQIVNDFQKGDIAEGYSVSREKKESFPLTVTSAQKNPTAFYLCASSIHVRYDQPQHFGDGTRLSIL.

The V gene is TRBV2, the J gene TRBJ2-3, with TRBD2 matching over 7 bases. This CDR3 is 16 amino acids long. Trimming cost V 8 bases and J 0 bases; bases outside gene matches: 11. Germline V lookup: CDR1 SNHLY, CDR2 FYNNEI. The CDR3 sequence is CASVATLARSTDTQYF. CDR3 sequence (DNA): TGTGCCAGCGTAGCCACACTAGCGAGGAGCACAGATACGCAGTATTTT.

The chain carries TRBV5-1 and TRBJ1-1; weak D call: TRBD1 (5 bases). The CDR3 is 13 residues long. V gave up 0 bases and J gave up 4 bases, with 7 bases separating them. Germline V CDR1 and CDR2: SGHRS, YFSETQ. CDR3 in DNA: TGCGCCAGCAGCTTGGCAGGGCCCACTGAAGCTTTCTTT. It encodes CASSLAGPTEAFF. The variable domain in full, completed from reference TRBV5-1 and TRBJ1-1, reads KAGVTQTPRYLIKTRGQQVTLSCSPISGHRSVSWYQQTPGQGLQFLFEYFSETQRNKGNFPGRFSGRQFSNSRSEMNVSTLELGDSALYLCASSLAGPTEAFFGQGTRLTVV.

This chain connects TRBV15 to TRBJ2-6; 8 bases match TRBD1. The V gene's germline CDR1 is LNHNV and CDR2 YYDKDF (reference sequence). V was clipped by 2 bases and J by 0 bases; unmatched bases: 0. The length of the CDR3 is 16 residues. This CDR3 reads CATSRQGASGANVLTF. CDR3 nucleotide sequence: TGTGCCACCAGCAGACAGGGGGCCTCTGGGGCCAACGTCCTGACTTTC.

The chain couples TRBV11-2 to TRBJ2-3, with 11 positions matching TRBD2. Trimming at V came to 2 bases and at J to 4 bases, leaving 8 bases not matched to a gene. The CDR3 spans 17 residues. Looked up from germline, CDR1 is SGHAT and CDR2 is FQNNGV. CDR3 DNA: TGTGCCAGCAGCTTACCCCAACTAGCGGGAGCGGCAGATACGCAGTATTTT. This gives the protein CASSLPQLAGAADTQYF.

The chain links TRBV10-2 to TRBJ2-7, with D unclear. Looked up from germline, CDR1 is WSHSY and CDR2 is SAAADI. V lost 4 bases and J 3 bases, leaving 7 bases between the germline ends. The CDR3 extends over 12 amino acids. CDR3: CASSATSYEQYF. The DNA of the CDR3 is TGCGCCAGCAGTGCCACCAGCTACGAGCAGTACTTC.

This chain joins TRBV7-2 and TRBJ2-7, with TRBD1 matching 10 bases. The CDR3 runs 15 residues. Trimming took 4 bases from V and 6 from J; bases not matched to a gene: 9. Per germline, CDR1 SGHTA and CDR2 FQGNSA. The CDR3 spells CASSSSRTGGSEQYF. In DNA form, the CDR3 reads TGTGCCAGCAGCTCATCAAGGACAGGGGGGAGCGAGCAGTACTTC.

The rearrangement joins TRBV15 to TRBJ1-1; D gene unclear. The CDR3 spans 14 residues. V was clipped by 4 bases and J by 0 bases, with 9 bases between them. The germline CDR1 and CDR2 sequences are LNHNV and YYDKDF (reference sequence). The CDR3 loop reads CATSNYPMNTEAFF. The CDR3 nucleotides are TGTGCCACCAGCAACTACCCTATGAACACTGAAGCTTTCTTT.

The CDR3, as DNA: TGTGCCAGCAGCCAAGGCGACAGGGGGAGCACAGATACGCAGTATTTT. Residues: CASSQGDRGSTDTQYF. The chain combines TRBV4-2 with TRBJ2-3, with 9 nucleotides matching TRBD1. V shed 1 base and J 0 bases; nucleotides not matched to a gene: 2. This CDR3 is built from 16 residues. Germline CDR1 and CDR2: LGHNA and YNFKEQ.

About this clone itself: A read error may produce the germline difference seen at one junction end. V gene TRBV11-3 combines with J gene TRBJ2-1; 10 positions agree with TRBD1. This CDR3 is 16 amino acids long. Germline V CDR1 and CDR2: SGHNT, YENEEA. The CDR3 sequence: CASSPGTGVGVNGQFF. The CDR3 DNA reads TGTGCCAGCAGCCCGGGGACAGGGGTAGGGGTCAATGGGCAGTTCTTC.

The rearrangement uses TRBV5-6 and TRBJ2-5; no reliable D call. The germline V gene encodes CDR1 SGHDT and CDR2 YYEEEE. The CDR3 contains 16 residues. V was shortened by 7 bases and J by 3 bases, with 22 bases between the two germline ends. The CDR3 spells CASSSTLNSPEETQYF. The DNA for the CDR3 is TGTGCCAGCTCCTCGACCCTCAACAGCCCTGAAGAGACCCAGTACTTC. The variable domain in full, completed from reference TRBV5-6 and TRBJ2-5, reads DAGVTQSPTHLIKTRGQQVTLRCSPKSGHDTVSWYQQALGQGPQFIFQYYEEEERQRGNFPDRFSGHQFPNYSSELNVNALLLGDSALYLCASSSTLNSPEETQYFGPGTRLLVL.

The CDR3 is CASSYSQGAGETQYF. The CDR3 DNA reads TGTGCCAGCAGTTACTCGCAGGGGGCGGGAGAGACCCAGTACTTC. V gene TRBV6-6 combines with J gene TRBJ2-5, with TRBD1 matching over 8 bases. Germline V lookup: CDR1 MNHNY, CDR2 SVGAGI (reference sequence). Unmatched junction bases numbered 4, after V lost 0 bases and J lost 4 bases. The CDR3 contains 15 residues.

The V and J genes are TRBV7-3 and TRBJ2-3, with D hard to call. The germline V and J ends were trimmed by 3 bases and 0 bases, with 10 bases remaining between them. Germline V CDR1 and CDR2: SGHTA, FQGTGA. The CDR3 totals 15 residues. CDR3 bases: TGTGCCAGCAGCTTTGGAGTCTCTAGCACAGATACGCAGTATTTT. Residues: CASSFGVSSTDTQYF.

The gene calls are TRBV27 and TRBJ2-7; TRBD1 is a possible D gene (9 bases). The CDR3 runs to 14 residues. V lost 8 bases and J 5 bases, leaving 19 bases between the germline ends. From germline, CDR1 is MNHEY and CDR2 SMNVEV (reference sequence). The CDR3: CASREGQGVDEQYF. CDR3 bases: TGTGCCAGCCGGGAGGGACAGGGTGTCGACGAGCAGTACTTC.

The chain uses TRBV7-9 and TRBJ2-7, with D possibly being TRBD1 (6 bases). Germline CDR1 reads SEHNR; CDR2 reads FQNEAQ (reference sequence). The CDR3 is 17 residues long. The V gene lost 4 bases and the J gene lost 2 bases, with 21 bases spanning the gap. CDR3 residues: CASSSGENGQSAYEQYF. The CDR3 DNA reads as TGTGCCAGCAGCTCCGGGGAGAATGGACAGAGCGCCTACGAGCAGTACTTC.

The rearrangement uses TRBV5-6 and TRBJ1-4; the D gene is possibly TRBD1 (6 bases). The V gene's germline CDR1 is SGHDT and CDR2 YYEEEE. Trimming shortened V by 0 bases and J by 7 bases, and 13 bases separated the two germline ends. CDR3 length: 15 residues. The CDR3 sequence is CASSLAAGGSEKLFF. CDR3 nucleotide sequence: TGTGCCAGCAGCTTGGCCGCTGGGGGCAGTGAAAAACTGTTTTTT.

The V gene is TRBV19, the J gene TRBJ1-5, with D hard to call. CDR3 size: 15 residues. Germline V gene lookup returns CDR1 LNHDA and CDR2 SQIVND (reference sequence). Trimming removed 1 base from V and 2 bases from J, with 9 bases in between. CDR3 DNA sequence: TGTGCCAGTAGTATAGTTCTAATGGGCAATCAGCCCCAGCATTTT. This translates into CASSIVLMGNQPQHF.

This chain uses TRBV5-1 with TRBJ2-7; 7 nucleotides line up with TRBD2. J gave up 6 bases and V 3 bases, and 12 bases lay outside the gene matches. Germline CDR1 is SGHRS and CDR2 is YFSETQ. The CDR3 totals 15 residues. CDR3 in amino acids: CASSSQGGSKGEQYF. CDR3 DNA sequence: TGCGCCAGCAGCTCGCAGGGCGGGAGCAAGGGCGAGCAGTACTTC. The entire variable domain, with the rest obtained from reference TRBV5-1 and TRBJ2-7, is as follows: KAGVTQTPRYLIKTRGQQVTLSCSPISGHRSVSWYQQTPGQGLQFLFEYFSETQRNKGNFPGRFSGRQFSNSRSEMNVSTLELGDSALYLCASSSQGGSKGEQYFGPGTRLTVT.

CDR3: CATSGTGDYNEQFF. CDR3 DNA: TGTGCCACCTCCGGGACAGGGGACTACAATGAGCAGTTCTTC. V and J are TRBV19 and TRBJ2-1, with 10 bases aligning to TRBD1. This CDR3 is built from 14 residues. Losses at the gene ends were 10 bases for V and 3 bases for J; bases not matched to a gene: 6. The V gene's germline CDR1 is LNHDA and CDR2 SQIVND (reference sequence).

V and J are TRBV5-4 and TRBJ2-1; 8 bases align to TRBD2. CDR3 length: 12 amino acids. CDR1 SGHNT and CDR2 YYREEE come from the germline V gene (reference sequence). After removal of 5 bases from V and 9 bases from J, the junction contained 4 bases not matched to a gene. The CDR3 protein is CASRGLVGEQFF. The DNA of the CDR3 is TGTGCCAGCAGGGGACTAGTAGGTGAGCAGTTCTTC.